The rows below give T cell receptor beta chains drawn from one sample of a study of blood T cells in healthy people across ages. TCRdb re-derived calls from the 5' RACE reads in MiXCR, one entry per CDR3 protein. The sample yields 600,000 or so distinct CDR3 sequences, approximately 30% seen once. Sequenced sample: blood. These receptor sequences come from a woman older than 75 in good health. CDR3s leave out the opening cysteine and the closing phenylalanine or tryptophan. The order of the fields is J gene, clone size, D gene, V gene, CDR3 protein. The D gene is left open where the match is weak. Rows give clone size only sometimes, using once, few, many, or a class for an expanded clone.

TRBJ2-5 many NA TRBV11-2 ASSPQTGLFETQY
TRBJ2-5 many NA TRBV30 AWRTSGETQY
TRBJ1-1 few TRBD1 TRBV7-3 ASSRTGGAEAF
TRBJ2-6 few NA TRBV20-1 SAICPGGANVRT
TRBJ2-7 many NA TRBV18 ASSPGQGGSEQY
TRBJ2-6 many NA TRBV7-2 ASSLSAGFGANVLT
TRBJ2-3 many NA TRBV20-1 SARNLGGSTDTQY
TRBJ1-2 many NA TRBV7-2 ASSPRRGGYT
TRBJ1-1 once NA TRBV11-2 ASSWGRRSNTEAF
TRBJ2-5 few NA TRBV5-6 ASRFLGAKETQY
TRBJ2-5 many TRBD2 TRBV7-2 ASSSPERGVVQETQY
TRBJ2-7 few TRBD2 TRBV12-3/TRBV12-4 ASIVTSGGPNEQY
TRBJ1-4 NA NA TRBV7-6 ASSRDEGEKLF
TRBJ2-3 many NA TRBV28 ASRTFSSSDTQY
TRBJ1-5 few TRBD1 TRBV12-5 ASGLVQGRGNQPQH
TRBJ2-2 NA NA TRBV20-1 SARLTGELF
TRBJ2-5 many NA TRBV5-1 ASSLGQAYQETQY
TRBJ2-1 many TRBD2 TRBV5-1 ASSGVASGLSYNEQF